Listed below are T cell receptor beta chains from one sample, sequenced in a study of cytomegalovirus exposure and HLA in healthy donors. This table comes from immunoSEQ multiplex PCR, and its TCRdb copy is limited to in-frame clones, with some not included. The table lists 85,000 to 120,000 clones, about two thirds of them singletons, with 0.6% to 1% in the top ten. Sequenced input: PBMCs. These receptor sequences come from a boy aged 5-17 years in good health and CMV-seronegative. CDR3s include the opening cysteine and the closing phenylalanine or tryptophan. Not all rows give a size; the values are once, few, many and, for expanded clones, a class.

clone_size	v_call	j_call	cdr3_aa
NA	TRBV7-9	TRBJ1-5	CASAATGTYQPQHF
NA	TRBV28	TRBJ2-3	CASSPDRGMLKGTDTQYF
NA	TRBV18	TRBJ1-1	CASSPPSGTAGTEAFF
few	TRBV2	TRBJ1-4	CASSRREGEKLFF
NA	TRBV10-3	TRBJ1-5	CAISGTGRGYQPQHF
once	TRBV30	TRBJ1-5	CAWSPGLASPQHF
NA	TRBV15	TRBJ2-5	CATSRETPIMETQYF
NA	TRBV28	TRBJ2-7	CASSLRDRGDEQYF
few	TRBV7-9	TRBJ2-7	CASSQGHGQGHEQYF
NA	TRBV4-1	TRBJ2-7	CASSQVFGLAGSYEQYF
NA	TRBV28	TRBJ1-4	CASRPLSSDEKLFF
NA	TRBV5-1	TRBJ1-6	CASSSAPWDTTEGSPLHF
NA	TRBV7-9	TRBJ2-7	CASSLNDRGPSEQYF
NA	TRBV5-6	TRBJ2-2	CASSLEGTSGEYTGELFF
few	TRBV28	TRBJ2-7	CASKGGRRNRVPEQYF
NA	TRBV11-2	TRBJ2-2	CASSLPWRESPGELFF
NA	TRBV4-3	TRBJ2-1	CASSPLREGQDEQFF
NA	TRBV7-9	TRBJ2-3	CASSPRTSESGYTQYF
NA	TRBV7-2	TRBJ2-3	CASSLELAGGPLASDTQYF
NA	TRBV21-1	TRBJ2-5	CASSNSKLSGRAETQYF
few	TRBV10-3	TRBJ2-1	CAISESVAGYKNEQFF
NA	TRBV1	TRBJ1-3	CTSSQDYEGPIYF
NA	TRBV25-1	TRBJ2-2	CASTPNPGQGTTGELFF
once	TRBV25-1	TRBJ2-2	CASTGQGDTGELFF
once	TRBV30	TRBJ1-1	CAWSGTGGTEAFF
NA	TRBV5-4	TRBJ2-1	CASSPGLAGYNEQFF
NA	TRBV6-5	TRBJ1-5	CASSQQGANQPQHF
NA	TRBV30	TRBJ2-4	CAWSVDRSRTKNIQYF
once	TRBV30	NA	CAWSGDSYEQYF
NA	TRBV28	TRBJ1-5	CASTRAGNNQPQHF
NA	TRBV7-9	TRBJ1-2	CASSPPLGESIYGYTF
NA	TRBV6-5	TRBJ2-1	CASSLLAGAGEQFF
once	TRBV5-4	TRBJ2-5	CASSELSGSRETQYF
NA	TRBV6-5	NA	CASSYSSTGPYEQYF
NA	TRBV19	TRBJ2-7	CASSLGQGQPYEQYF
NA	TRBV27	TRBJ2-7	CASSAGLAGGPPYEQYF
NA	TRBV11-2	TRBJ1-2	CASSLGTNGYTF
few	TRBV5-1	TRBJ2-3	CASSELQEDTQYF
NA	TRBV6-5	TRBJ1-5	CASSYSTGGGQPQHF
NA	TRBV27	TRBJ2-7	CASSFSGGTGSYEQYF
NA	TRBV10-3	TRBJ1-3	CAISPPKGALNTIYF
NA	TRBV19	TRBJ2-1	CASIGYNEQFF
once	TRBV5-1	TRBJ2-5	CASSFRVLETQYF
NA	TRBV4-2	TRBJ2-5	CASSQGTSGSPETQYF
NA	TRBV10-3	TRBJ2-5	CAISYGMGGGGETQYF
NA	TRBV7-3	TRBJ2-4	CASSPTGQGGMDIQYF
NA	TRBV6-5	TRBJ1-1	CASTPSFMNTEAFF
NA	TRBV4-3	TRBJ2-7	CASSQDFSGATYEQYF
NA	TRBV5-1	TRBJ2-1	CASSRTRLYEQFF
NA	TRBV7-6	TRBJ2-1	CASSLAGGYNEQFF
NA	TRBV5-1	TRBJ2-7	CASSLGDRAYEQYF
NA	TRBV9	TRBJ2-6	CASSVEETGVSGANVLTF
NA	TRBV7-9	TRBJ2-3	CASSPPGSTDTQYF
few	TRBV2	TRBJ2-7	CASSDGRAYEQYF
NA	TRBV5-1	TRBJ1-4	CASSQDGGELEKLFF
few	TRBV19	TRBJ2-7	CASSSSGGRFEQYF
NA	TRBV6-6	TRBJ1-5	CASSNGAGGNQPQHF
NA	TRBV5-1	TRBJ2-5	CASSHTGQGESETQYF
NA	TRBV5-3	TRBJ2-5	CARSRNLIRTSGATQETQYF
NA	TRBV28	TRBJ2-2	CASIPRGEGFKDTGELFF